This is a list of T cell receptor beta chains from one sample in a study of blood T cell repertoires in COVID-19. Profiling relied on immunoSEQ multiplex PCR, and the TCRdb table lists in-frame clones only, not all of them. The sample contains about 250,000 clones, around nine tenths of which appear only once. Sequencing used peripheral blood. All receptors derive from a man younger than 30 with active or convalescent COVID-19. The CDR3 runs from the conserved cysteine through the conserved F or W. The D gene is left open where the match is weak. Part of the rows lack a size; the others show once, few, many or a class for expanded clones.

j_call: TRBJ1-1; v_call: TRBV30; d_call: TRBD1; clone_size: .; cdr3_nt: TGTGCCTGGAGTGTTAAGGACAGGGTAACGAGGGGCACTGAAGCTTTCTTT; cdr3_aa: CAWSVKDRVTRGTEAFF
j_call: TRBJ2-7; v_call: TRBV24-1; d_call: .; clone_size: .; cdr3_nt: TGTGCCACCAGTGATCCCACAGGGATCACCTACGAGCAGTACTTC; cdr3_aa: CATSDPTGITYEQYF
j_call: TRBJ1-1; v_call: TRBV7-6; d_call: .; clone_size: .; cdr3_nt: TGTGCCAGCAGCTTAGGAGGTTGGGAGAACACTGAGGCTTTCTTT; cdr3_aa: CASSLGGWENTEAFF
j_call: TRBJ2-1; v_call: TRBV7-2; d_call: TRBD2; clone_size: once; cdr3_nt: TGTGCCAGCTGCTACGCGGGAGTGGGAAATGAGCAGTTCTTC; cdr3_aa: CASCYAGVGNEQFF
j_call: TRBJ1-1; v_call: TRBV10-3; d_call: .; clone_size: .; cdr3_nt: TGTGCCATCAGTGAAGCCACTGAAGCTTTCTTT; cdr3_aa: CAISEATEAFF
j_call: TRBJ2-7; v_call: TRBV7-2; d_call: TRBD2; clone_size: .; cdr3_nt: TGTGCCAGCGGACTAGCGGGATTGTACGAGCAGTACTTC; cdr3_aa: CASGLAGLYEQYF
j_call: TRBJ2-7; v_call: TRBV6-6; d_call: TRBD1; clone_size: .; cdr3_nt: TGTGCCAGCAGTTACTTGCCGGGACAGACCTACGAGCAGTACTTC; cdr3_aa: CASSYLPGQTYEQYF
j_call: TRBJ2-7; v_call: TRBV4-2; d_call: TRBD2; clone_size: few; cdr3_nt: TGTGCCAGCAGCCAAGATGCGGGAGTAGGGAGCAACGAGCAGTACTTC; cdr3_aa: CASSQDAGVGSNEQYF
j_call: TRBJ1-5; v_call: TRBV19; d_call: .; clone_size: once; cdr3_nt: TGTGCCAGTAGTATAGGAGGGCTTAATCAGCCCCAGCATTTT; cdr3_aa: CASSIGGLNQPQHF
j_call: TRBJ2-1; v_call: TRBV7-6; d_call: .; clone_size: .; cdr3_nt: TGTGCCAGCAGCTTAGCTGCGGGGGGACAGACCTACAATGAACAGTTCTTC; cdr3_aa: CASSLAAGGQTYNEQFF
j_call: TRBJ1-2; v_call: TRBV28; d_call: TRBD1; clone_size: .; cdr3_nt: TGTGCCAGCAGTCAGGGGGACCCCGGCTACACCTTC; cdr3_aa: CASSQGDPGYTF
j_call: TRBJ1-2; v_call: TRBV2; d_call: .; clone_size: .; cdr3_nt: TGTGCCAGCAGTGATTCGGCGGCTACTATAGACACCTTC; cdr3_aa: CASSDSAATIDTF
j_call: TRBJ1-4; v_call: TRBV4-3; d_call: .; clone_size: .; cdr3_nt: TGCGCCAGCAGCCAAGATCTAAGGCGGACTTATGAAAAACTGTTTTTT; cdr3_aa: CASSQDLRRTYEKLFF
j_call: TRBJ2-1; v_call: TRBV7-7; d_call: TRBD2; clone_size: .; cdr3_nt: TGTGCTAGCAGCGAGGGACTAGCGGGAGTCTATGAGCAGTTCTTC; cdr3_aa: CASSEGLAGVYEQFF
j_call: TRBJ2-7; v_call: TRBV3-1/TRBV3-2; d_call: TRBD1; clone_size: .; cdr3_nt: TGTGCCAGCAGCCCCGGGACAGGGTCCTACGAGCAGTACTTC; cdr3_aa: CASSPGTGSYEQYF
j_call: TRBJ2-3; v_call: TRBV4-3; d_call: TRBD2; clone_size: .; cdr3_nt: TGCGCCAGCAGCCAAGGGGGGACTAGCGGGACGATTAGGAGCACAGATACGCAGTATTTT; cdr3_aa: CASSQGGTSGTIRSTDTQYF
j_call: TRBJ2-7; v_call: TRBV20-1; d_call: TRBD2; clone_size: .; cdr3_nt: TGCAGTGCTAGTTCGAGCGGGGGGGCCCTAGTGTACGAGCAGTACTTC; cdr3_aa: CSASSSGGALVYEQYF
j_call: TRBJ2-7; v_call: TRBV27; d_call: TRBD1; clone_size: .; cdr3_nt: TGTGCCAGCAGCCGTTGGGGGACAGGGGCCGCGGGGCAGTACTTC; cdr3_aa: CASSRWGTGAAGQYF
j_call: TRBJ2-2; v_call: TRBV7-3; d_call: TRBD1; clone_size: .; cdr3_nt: TGTGCCAGCGGACAGGTGAACACCGGGGAGCTGTTTTTT; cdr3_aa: CASGQVNTGELFF
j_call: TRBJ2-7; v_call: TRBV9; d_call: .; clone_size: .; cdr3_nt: TGTGCCAGCAGCGGAGGCCGGGACATGGGTATTGAGCAGTACTTC; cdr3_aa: CASSGGRDMGIEQYF
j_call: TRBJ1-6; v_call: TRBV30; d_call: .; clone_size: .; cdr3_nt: TGTGCCTGGAGTCAACTGAGCTCCTATAATTCACCCCTCCACTTT; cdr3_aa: CAWSQLSSYNSPLHF
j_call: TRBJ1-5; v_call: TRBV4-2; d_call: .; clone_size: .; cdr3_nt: TGTGCCAGCAGCCAAGTAGGGGCGGTTCTCAATCAGCCCCAGCATTTT; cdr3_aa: CASSQVGAVLNQPQHF
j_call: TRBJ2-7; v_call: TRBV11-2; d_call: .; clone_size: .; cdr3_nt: TGTGCCAGCAGCTTAGTCTCCACTATTACCTCCTACGAGCAGTACTTC; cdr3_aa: CASSLVSTITSYEQYF
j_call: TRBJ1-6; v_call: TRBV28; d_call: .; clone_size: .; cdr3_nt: TGTGCCAGCAACACTGGCCCCGGGATGTGGGGTAATTCACCCCTCCACTTT; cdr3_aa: CASNTGPGMWGNSPLHF
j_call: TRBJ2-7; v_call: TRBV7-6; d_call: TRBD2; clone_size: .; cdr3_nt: TGTGCCAGCAGCTTAGCGGCTAGCGGGGGGGTCGAGCAGTACTTC; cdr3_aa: CASSLAASGGVEQYF
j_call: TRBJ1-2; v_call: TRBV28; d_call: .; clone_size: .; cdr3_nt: TGTGCCAGCAGGGAGAGAGTTAACTATGGCTACACCTTC; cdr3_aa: CASRERVNYGYTF
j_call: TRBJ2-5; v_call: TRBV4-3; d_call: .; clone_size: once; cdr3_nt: TGCGCCAGCAGCCAGGAGAGGACAGTATCTTCGACCCAGTACTTC; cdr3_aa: CASSQERTVSSTQYF
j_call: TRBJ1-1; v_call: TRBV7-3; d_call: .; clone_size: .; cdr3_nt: TGTGCCAGCAGCTCTAGGGGAGGGGATACTGAAGCTTTCTTT; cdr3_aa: CASSSRGGDTEAFF
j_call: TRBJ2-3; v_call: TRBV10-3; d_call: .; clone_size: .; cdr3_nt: TGTGCCATCAGTCTGGGGGGGCTCACAGATACGCAGTATTTT; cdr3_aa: CAISLGGLTDTQYF
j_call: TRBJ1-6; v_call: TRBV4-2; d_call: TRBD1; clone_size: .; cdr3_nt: TGTGCCAGCAGCCAAGCCAGGGGGCTTAATTCACCCCTCCACTTT; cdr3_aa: CASSQARGLNSPLHF
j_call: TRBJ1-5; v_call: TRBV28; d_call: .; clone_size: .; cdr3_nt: TGTGCCAGCAGCCCCGGACAGCGGAATCAGCCCCAGCATTTT; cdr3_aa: CASSPGQRNQPQHF
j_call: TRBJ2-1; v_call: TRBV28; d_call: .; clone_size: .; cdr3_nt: TGTGCCAGCAGTTACCTGACAGGAATAGGAGATGAGCAGTTCTTC; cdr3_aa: CASSYLTGIGDEQFF
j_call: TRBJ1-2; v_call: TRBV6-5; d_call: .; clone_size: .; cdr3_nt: TGTGCCACCCTACAGTTTCTTAACTATGGCTACACCTTC; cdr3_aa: CATLQFLNYGYTF
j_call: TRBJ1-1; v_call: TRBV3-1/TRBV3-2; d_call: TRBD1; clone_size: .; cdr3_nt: TGTGCCAGCAGCCAGAGGGGGATACAGGGGGCTGAAGCTTTCTTT; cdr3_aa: CASSQRGIQGAEAFF
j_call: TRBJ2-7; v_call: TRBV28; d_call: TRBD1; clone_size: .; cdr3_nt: TGTGCCACCCGGGACAGGAGGAACCACGAGCAGTACTTC; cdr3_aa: CATRDRRNHEQYF
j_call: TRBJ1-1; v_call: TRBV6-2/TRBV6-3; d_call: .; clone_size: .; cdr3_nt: TGTGCCAGCAGTTACCCGCCCGGCCTCGGGACTGAAGCTTTCTTT; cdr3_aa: CASSYPPGLGTEAFF
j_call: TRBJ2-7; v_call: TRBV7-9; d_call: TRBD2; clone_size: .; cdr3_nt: TGTGCCAGCAGCCCCTATCTAGCGGGGGGGCCAGGTGAGCAGTACTTC; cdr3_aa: CASSPYLAGGPGEQYF
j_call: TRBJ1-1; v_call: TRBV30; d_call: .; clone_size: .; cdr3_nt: TGTGCCTGGAGTGTCGGAGGTGTCGGGGGCACTGAAGCTTTCTTT; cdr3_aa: CAWSVGGVGGTEAFF
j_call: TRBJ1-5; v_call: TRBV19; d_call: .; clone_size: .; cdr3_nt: TGTGCCAGTAGGAGGGTACTTAATCAGCCCCAGCATTTT; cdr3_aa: CASRRVLNQPQHF
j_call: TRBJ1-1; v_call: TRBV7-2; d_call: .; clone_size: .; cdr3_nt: TGTGCCAGCAGCTTAGTTTCCTGGTGGGAGGTCACTGAAGCTTTCTTT; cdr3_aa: CASSLVSWWEVTEAFF
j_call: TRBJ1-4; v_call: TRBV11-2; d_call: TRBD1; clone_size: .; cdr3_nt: TGTGCCAGCAGCTCCGGACAGGGGAAAGGTGAAAAACTGTTTTTT; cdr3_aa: CASSSGQGKGEKLFF
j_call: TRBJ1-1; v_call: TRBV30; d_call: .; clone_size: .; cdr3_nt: TGTGCCTATCAGACAGGGAACACTGAAGCTTTCTTT; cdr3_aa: CAYQTGNTEAFF
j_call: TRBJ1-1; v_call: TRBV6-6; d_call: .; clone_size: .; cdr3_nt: TGTGCCAGCAGTTACGAGGGCCTGAACACTGAAGCTTTCTTT; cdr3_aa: CASSYEGLNTEAFF
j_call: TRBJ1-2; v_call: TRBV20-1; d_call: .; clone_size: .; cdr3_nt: TGCAGTGCTAGTCAGGACACCCGCAGCCGGGGCTACACCTTC; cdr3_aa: CSASQDTRSRGYTF
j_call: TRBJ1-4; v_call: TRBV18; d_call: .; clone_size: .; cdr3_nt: TGTGCCAGCTCACCACTGAGGGAAACTAATGAAAAACTGTTTTTT; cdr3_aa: CASSPLRETNEKLFF
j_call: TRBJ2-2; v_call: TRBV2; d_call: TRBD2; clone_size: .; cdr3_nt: TGTGCCAGCAGGGAACTAGCGGGTAACACCGGGGAGCTGTTTTTT; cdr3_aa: CASRELAGNTGELFF
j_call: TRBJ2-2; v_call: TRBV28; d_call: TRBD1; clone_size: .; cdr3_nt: TGTGCCAGCTGTCAGGGGGCCAACACCGGGGAGCTGTTTTTT; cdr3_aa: CASCQGANTGELFF
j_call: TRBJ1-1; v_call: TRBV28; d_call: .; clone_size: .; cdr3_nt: TGTGCCAGCAGTTTGCCGGGGATGAACACTGAAGCTTTCTTT; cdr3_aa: CASSLPGMNTEAFF
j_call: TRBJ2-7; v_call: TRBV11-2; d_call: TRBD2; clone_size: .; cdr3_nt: TGTGCCAGCAGCTCCAGACTAGCCCACGAGCAGTACTTC; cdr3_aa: CASSSRLAHEQYF
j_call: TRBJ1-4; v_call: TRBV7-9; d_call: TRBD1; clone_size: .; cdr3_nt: TGTGCCAGCAGCTTAAGGGTTCCGGGACAGATATTTGAAAAACTGTTTTTT; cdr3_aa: CASSLRVPGQIFEKLFF
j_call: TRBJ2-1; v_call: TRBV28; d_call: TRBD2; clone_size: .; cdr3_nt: TGTGCCAGCAGCCCCCTAGCGGGAGGCTACAATGAGCAGTTCTTC; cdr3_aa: CASSPLAGGYNEQFF
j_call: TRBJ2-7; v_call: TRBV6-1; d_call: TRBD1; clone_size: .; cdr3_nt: TGTGCCAGCAGTGAAGATGTGGACAGGGTTTACGAGCAGTACTTC; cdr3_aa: CASSEDVDRVYEQYF
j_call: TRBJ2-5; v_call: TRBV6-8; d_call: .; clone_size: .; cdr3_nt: TGTGCCGGATGTAGGGGGGGGGAGACCCAGTACTTC; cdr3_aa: CAGCRGGETQYF
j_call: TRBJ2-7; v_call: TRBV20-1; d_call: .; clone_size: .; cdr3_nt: TGCAGTGCTAGTGAGAGGGTGGTCTACGAGCAGTACTTC; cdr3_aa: CSASERVVYEQYF